This is a list of T cell receptor beta chains from one sample in a study of PD-1 blockade in classical Hodgkin lymphoma. Only in-frame clones appear in the TCRdb table, and some are missing; sequencing was by immunoSEQ multiplex PCR. The sample records tens of thousands of clones, over 65% being singletons. The starting material was peripheral blood mononuclear cells (PBMCs), obtained before the fourth cycle of nivolumab. These receptors all come from a human donor with classical Hodgkin lymphoma. The CDR3 runs from the conserved cysteine through the conserved F or W. D genes are given only for firm matches. The size field is filled for only some rows; it gives once, few, many or a size class.

V	size	D	J	DNA	CDR3
TRBV4-1	-	TRBD1	TRBJ2-7	TGCGCCAGCAGCCGGGGGGCCGGGACAGGGGACTACGAGCAGTACTTC	CASSRGAGTGDYEQYF
TRBV18	-	TRBD2	TRBJ2-1	TGTGCCAGCTCACCGTTGACTAGCTTTGGGAATGAGCAGTTCTTC	CASSPLTSFGNEQFF
TRBV28	-	TRBD2	TRBJ2-7	TGTGCCAGCAGTCCTGGTGGACTAGCGGATTCCTACGAGCAGTACTTC	CASSPGGLADSYEQYF
TRBV10-3	-	-	TRBJ1-6	TGTGCCATCAGTGAGTCATTGCACAATTCACCCCTCCACTTT	CAISESLHNSPLHF
TRBV7-2	-	-	TRBJ1-2	TGTGCCAGCCCATCCGGCAGGGGTGGCTACACCTTC	CASPSGRGGYTF
TRBV30	-	TRBD1	TRBJ2-7	TGTGCCGGGAGGGGACAGGGGGGTGCCTACGAGCAGTACTTC	CAGRGQGGAYEQYF
TRBV6-5	-	-	TRBJ1-5	TGTGCCAGCAGTTCAAGCCTGGGGGGTCAGCCCCAGCATTTT	CASSSSLGGQPQHF
TRBV9	-	-	TRBJ1-1	TGTGCCAGCAGCGAGGGTGTCGGGACATCAAAGGTAGCTTTCTTT	CASSEGVGTSKVAFF
TRBV19	few	-	TRBJ1-3	TGTGCCAGTAGTACGGATCACTCTGGAAACACCATATATTTT	CASSTDHSGNTIYF
TRBV19	-	-	TRBJ1-2	TGTGCCAGTAGCCTCCTAAAACAGGGCTATGGCTACACCTTC	CASSLLKQGYGYTF
TRBV4-2	-	TRBD2	TRBJ2-5	TGTGCCAGCAGCCCCTCGGGGCTAGCGGGAGGTAGGGAGACCCAGTACTTC	CASSPSGLAGGRETQYF
TRBV11-2	-	-	TRBJ1-6	TGTGCCAGTAGGGCCGAAGGGGCACGGAATTCACCCCTCCACTTT	CASRAEGARNSPLHF
TRBV4-2	-	-	TRBJ1-2	TGTGCCAGCAGCCGGGAAAGCTATGGCTACACCTTC	CASSRESYGYTF
TRBV6-6	-	-	TRBJ2-7	TGTGCCAGCAGATCACAACAGGAGTCCCCCTACGAGCAGTACTTC	CASRSQQESPYEQYF
TRBV28	-	TRBD2	TRBJ2-3	TGTGCCAGCAGTTTACAACTAGCGGGGGGGCGAAATACGCAGTATTTT	CASSLQLAGGRNTQYF
TRBV5-6	-	TRBD1	TRBJ1-2	TGTGCCAGCAGCTGGGACAGAACGTTGATTGAAGACTACACCTTC	CASSWDRTLIEDYTF
TRBV29-1	-	-	TRBJ1-1	TGCAGCGTTTATGGGGAGTTACGCACTGAAGCTTTCTTT	CSVYGELRTEAFF